These 27 T cell receptor beta chains were all obtained from the same sample, sequenced in a study of immune heterogeneity within non-small cell lung tumors. Template material comprised bulk tumor genomic DNA at approximately 600 ng per sample. Collection of several biopsies per primary tumor, spaced far apart, took place during surgery. These patients got curative surgery after being newly diagnosed with untreated non-small cell lung cancer. CDR3 of TCR beta was amplified by multiplex PCR that used 32 V and 13 J primers. TCRdb fed the multiplex PCR reads into MiXCR, producing one record per CDR3 protein. The sample has tens of thousands of distinct CDR3 sequences, 28% seen once. Sequenced input: lung tumor tissue. The receptors here all came from a man aged 40-55 years with non-small cell lung cancer.

As to this clonotype: Mismatch with germline at one junction end may stem from a read error. The genes are TRBV6-4 and TRBJ2-3, with 12 positions matching TRBD2. CDR1 is MRHNA and CDR2 is SNTAGT in the germline V gene. The CDR3 is 15 residues long. The CDR3 loop reads CARSLAGGGCDTQYF. The CDR3 nucleotides are TGTGCCCGCAGTCTAGCGGGGGGGGGGTGTGATACGCAGTATTTT.

The rearrangement joins TRBV5-4 to TRBJ1-1; D uncertain. V dropped 4 bases and J dropped 1 base, with 11 bases sitting between them. CDR1 is SGHNT and CDR2 is YYREEE in the germline V gene (reference sequence). CDR3 length: 14 amino acids. The CDR3: CASSPRRENTEAFF. The CDR3 DNA reads TGTGCCAGCAGCCCTCGGCGGGAGAACACTGAAGCTTTCTTT.

This clonotype was found many times. CDR3 bases: TGTGCCAGCTCGCCAATCCGGGCCGAGCAGTTCTTC. It specifies CASSPIRAEQFF. The rearrangement links TRBV18 to TRBJ2-1; no clear D. Trimming pared 6 bases from V and 10 bases from J, leaving 13 bases between. The length of the CDR3 is 12 residues. CDR1 and CDR2 (germline): KGHSH, LQKENI.

This clonotype was found many times. The genes are TRBV3-1 and TRBJ2-2; no reliable D call. The CDR3 extends over 13 amino acids. Trimming shortened V by 5 bases and J by 7 bases, and 11 bases separated the two germline ends. In germline, CDR1 is LGHDT, CDR2 YNNKEL (reference sequence). Here the CDR3 reads CASSFSVIGELFF. The CDR3 DNA reads as TGTGCCAGCAGCTTCTCGGTGATCGGGGAGCTGTTTTTT.

This clonotype was found once. Being one base from a much bigger clone, this may be a read error. The chain links TRBV6-6 to TRBJ1-2; 7 bases line up with TRBD1. The CDR3 length is 13 residues. Germline V CDR1 and CDR2: MNHNY, SVGAGI (reference sequence). As DNA, the CDR3 is TGTGCCAGCAATTACAGGGGTAACTATGGCTACACCTTC. It codes for CASNYRGNYGYTF.

V and J are TRBV19 and TRBJ1-1; no reliable D call. The CDR3 consists of 15 residues. Trimming pared 6 bases from V and 5 bases from J, leaving 19 bases between. Germline-derived CDR1 and CDR2 are LNHDA and SQIVND (reference sequence). The CDR3 DNA reads TGTGCCAGTAGCTTCGGTGCAAGGGCTCGGACTGAAGCTTTCTTT. It translates to CASSFGARARTEAFF.

The chain joins TRBV11-3 to TRBJ2-1; the D is unclear. There are 16 residues in the CDR3. CDR1 SGHNT and CDR2 YENEEA come from the germline V gene. V lost 5 bases, J lost 5 bases, and 19 bases lay in between. The CDR3 sequence: CASSPRASVDHNEQFF. The CDR3 nucleotides are TGTGCCAGCAGCCCCCGGGCGAGCGTCGACCACAATGAGCAGTTCTTC.

Points on this clonotype: This may be a read error: a much more frequent sequence differs by one nucleotide. V gene TRBV20-1 combines with J gene TRBJ1-2, with 7 bases lining up with TRBD1. CDR3 length equals 13 residues. J was trimmed by 7 bases and V by 6 bases; bases with no gene match: 11. CDR1 is DFQATT and CDR2 is SNEGSKA in the germline V gene (reference sequence). The CDR3 DNA reads as TGCAGTGCCGACGAGAAGGGGGCTGGTGGCTACACCTTC. Residues: CSADEKGAGGYTF.

Points on this clonotype: A much larger clone differs from this one at a single base, so this may be a read error. In this CDR3 the conserved last residue, phenylalanine or tryptophan, is missing, so a read error is likely. The chain couples TRBV29-1 to TRBJ1-2; D gene unclear. The CDR3 has 14 amino acids. CDR1 SQVTM and CDR2 ANQGSEA come from the germline V gene. The V end lost 4 bases, the J end lost 4 bases, and 16 bases lay between the germline ends. CDR3 sequence (DNA): TGCAGCGTTGTCCGGAGCGGAGCCTCCTATGGCTACACCGTC. Translating it yields CSVVRSGASYGYTV.

Many counts were recorded for this clonotype. This chain links TRBV19 with TRBJ2-1, with a tentative D call TRBD1 (6 bases). The germline V gene encodes CDR1 LNHDA and CDR2 SQIVND (reference sequence). The CDR3 is 14 amino acids. Trimming took off 6 bases at V and 8 bases at J, with 17 bases between the two ends. CDR3 sequence: CASSLTSDSYEQFF. Here the CDR3 DNA reads TGTGCCAGTAGCCTAACTTCGGACAGCTATGAGCAGTTCTTC. Filled out from reference TRBV19 and TRBJ2-1, the complete variable domain reads DGGITQSPKYLFRKEGQNVTLSCEQNLNHDAMYWYRQDPGQGLRLIYYSQIVNDFQKGDIAEGYSVSREKKESFPLTVTSAQKNPTAFYLCASSLTSDSYEQFFGPGTRLTVL.

To note about this clonotype: A much larger clone sits a single nucleotide away, making a read error possible. CDR3 sequence reads: CASLPGRPNSPLRF. CDR3 nucleotides: TGTGCCAGTCTCCCGGGACGACCGAATTCACCCCTCCGCTTT. The chain employs TRBV28 and TRBJ1-6, with D perhaps TRBD1 (5 bases). The CDR3 has 14 residues. Germline V gene sequence: CDR1 MDHEN, CDR2 SYDVKM.

About this clonotype: This sequence may be a read error, since a much larger clone differs from it by one base. The chain combines TRBV7-3 with TRBJ2-2; D gene uncertain. CDR3 length: 14 residues. Germline values: CDR1 SGHTA, CDR2 FQGTGA. V lost 3 bases to trimming and J lost 5 bases, with 10 bases between them. The CDR3 nucleotides are TGTGCCAGCAGCTTGGAAGGGAAAACCGGGGAGCTGTTTTTT. It codes for CASSLEGKTGELFF. The full variable domain, rest sourced from reference TRBV7-3 and TRBJ2-2, is GAGVSQTPSNKVTEKGKYVELRCDPISGHTALYWYRQSLGQGPEFLIYFQGTGAADDSGLPNDRFFAVRPEGSVSTLKIQRTERGDSAVYLCASSLEGKTGELFFGEGSRLTVL.

V is TRBV20-1 and J is TRBJ2-2, with 8 bases matching TRBD2. J lost 4 bases, V lost 1 base, and 5 bases had no gene match. The CDR3 is 15 amino acids. CDR1 and CDR2 (germline): DFQATT, SNEGSKA (reference sequence). CDR3 coding DNA: TGCAGTGCTAGAGGTATCGGGAGGGGCACCGGGGAGCTGTTTTTT. Residues: CSARGIGRGTGELFF.

This clonotype was picked up many times. The chain recombines TRBV27 with TRBJ2-1; no clear D. Germline CDR1 reads MNHEY; CDR2 reads SMNVEV (reference sequence). Trimming cost V 3 bases and J 0 bases, with 12 bases left between them. The CDR3 loop spans 16 amino acids. The CDR3, as DNA: TGTGCCAGCAGTTTTGCGAATTCTGGCTCCTACAATGAGCAGTTCTTC. Its protein is CASSFANSGSYNEQFF.

This clonotype was counted only a few times. The rearrangement links TRBV19 to TRBJ1-2; 7 bases line up with TRBD1. In germline, CDR1 is LNHDA, CDR2 SQIVND (reference sequence). V trimming: 5 bases; J trimming: 4 bases; junction bases outside the gene matches: 10. The CDR3 has 15 residues. The chain's CDR3 is CASSPGDSRGYGYTF. The CDR3, as DNA: TGTGCCAGTAGTCCCGGGGACAGTAGAGGCTATGGCTACACCTTC.

The sample holds many counts of this clonotype. The chain recombines TRBV20-1 with TRBJ2-1; the match to TRBD2 covers 7 bases. The CDR3 contains 14 residues. Germline V gives CDR1 DFQATT, CDR2 SNEGSKA (reference sequence). V dropped 3 bases and J dropped 7; count of bases not matched to a gene: 9. The CDR3 region has the DNA TGCAGTGCTAGCCCCCATTGGGGGGGAAATGAGCAGTTCTTC. This codes for CSASPHWGGNEQFF.

The gene calls are TRBV7-3 and TRBJ1-1; D is undetermined. V was cut by 1 base and J by 3 bases, with 6 bases left in between. The CDR3 spans 13 residues. Looked up from germline, CDR1 is SGHTA and CDR2 is FQGTGA. The CDR3 DNA is TGTGCCAGCAGCTTAAAGGGCCACACTGAAGCTTTCTTT. Its protein product is CASSLKGHTEAFF.

In this sample, this clonotype turned up a few times. The gene calls are TRBV7-8 and TRBJ2-7; maybe TRBD1 (6 bases). V was cut by 5 bases and J by 3 bases, with 8 bases left in between. Germline V lookup: CDR1 SGHVS, CDR2 FQNEAQ. The CDR3 is made up of 12 amino acids. CDR3 sequence (DNA): TGTGCCAGCAGCCTACAGGGCTACGAGCAGTACTTC. Amino acids: CASSLQGYEQYF.

This clonotype was observed many times. The CDR3 sequence: CASMRSGGNQPQHF. The CDR3 region has the DNA TGTGCCAGCATGCGGTCAGGGGGCAATCAGCCCCAGCATTTT. This chain joins TRBV6-2 or TRBV6-3 and TRBJ1-5; TRBD1 is a possible D gene (6 bases). There are 14 residues in the CDR3. V shed 7 bases and J shed 2 bases, with 12 bases lying between them. The germline V gene encodes CDR1 MNHEY and CDR2 SVGEGT.

About this clonotype: This clone may be a read error of a much larger clone one base away. The chain combines TRBV6-1 with TRBJ1-2, with 7 bases fitting TRBD1. This CDR3 spans 15 amino acids. V lost 6 bases and J lost 5; bases outside the gene matches: 12. Germline assignment: CDR1 MNHNS and CDR2 SASEGT. This CDR3 is CASRTRRGGSYGYTF. The DNA of the CDR3 is TGTGCCAGCAGGACTCGGAGAGGGGGCTCTTATGGCTACACCTTC.

This clonotype was observed at least ten times. This chain connects TRBV12-3 or TRBV12-4 to TRBJ2-1; 8 bases are shared with TRBD1. V gave up 6 bases and J gave up 4 bases; unmatched junction bases: 5. This CDR3 is 14 amino acids long. The CDR3 DNA reads as TGTGCCAGCAGCTCCGGGACAGGTTACAATGAGCAGTTCTTC. This codes for CASSSGTGYNEQFF.

The rearrangement joins TRBV9 to TRBJ1-3; tentatively, D is TRBD1 (6 bases). The CDR3 extends over 15 amino acids. Germline V gene data show CDR1 as SGDLS and CDR2 as YYNGEE. V lost 7 bases, J lost 8 bases, and 22 bases lay in between. The CDR3 here is CASGSLGGASDTIYF. CDR3 coding DNA: TGTGCCAGCGGGTCCCTCGGGGGCGCTAGCGACACCATATATTTT.

This clonotype was picked up a small number of times. This could be a read error, since a much larger clone is one nucleotide away. The CDR3 DNA sequence: TGTGCCAGTAGACCACGTTTAAGCGGGACCAGCACAGATACGCAGTGTTTT. Amino acid sequence: CASRPRLSGTSTDTQCF. The chain uses TRBV19 and TRBJ2-3, with 7 bases matching TRBD2. The germline CDR1 and CDR2 sequences are LNHDA and SQIVND (reference sequence). This CDR3 is 17 amino acids long. Using reference TRBV19 and TRBJ2-3 for the parts outside the CDR3, the full variable domain is DGGITQSPKYLFRKEGQNVTLSCEQNLNHDAMYWYRQDPGQGLRLIYYSQIVNDFQKGDIAEGYSVSREKKESFPLTVTSAQKNPTAFYLCASRPRLSGTSTDTQCFGPGTRLTVL.

This clonotype was seen a few times. J is TRBJ2-1 and V is TRBV19; 7 bases are shared with TRBD1. This CDR3 region has 14 residues. J was trimmed by 8 bases and V by 4 bases; bases with no gene match: 8. Germline-derived CDR1 and CDR2 are LNHDA and SQIVND (reference sequence). CDR3 sequence reads: CASSTVYRGHEQFF. The DNA for the CDR3 is TGTGCCAGTAGTACCGTTTACAGGGGCCATGAGCAGTTCTTC. Variable domain in full (rest from reference TRBV19 and TRBJ2-1): DGGITQSPKYLFRKEGQNVTLSCEQNLNHDAMYWYRQDPGQGLRLIYYSQIVNDFQKGDIAEGYSVSREKKESFPLTVTSAQKNPTAFYLCASSTVYRGHEQFFGPGTRLTVL.

This clonotype showed up many times. The chain links TRBV10-3 to TRBJ2-7; D gene unclear. The germline CDR1 and CDR2 sequences are ENHRY and SYGVKD. V lost 6 bases to trimming and J lost 7 bases, with 13 bases between them. The CDR3 extends over 12 amino acids. This chain's CDR3 is CAISDNTWEQYF. In DNA, the CDR3 is TGTGCCATCAGCGACAACACCTGGGAGCAGTACTTC.

As regards this clonotype: A read error is possible here, since a much larger clone lies one base away. J is TRBJ1-2 and V is TRBV19; 7 bases line up with TRBD1. This CDR3 has 17 amino acids. Germline CDR1 LNHDA, CDR2 SQIVND (reference sequence). Here the CDR3 reads CACSPNFGGGGDYGYTF. CDR3 in DNA: TGTGCCTGTAGTCCTAACTTCGGAGGAGGGGGCGACTATGGCTACACCTTC.

This clonotype was observed at least ten times. The chain employs TRBV19 and TRBJ2-3, with D perhaps being TRBD1 or TRBD2 (5 bases each). The germline gives CDR1 LNHDA, CDR2 SQIVND (reference sequence). Trimming removed 3 bases from V and 0 bases from J, with 13 bases in between. This CDR3 has 16 residues. In DNA, the CDR3 is TGTGCCAGTAGTATTGGGACGCTCCCTAGCACAGATACGCAGTATTTT. It specifies CASSIGTLPSTDTQYF.